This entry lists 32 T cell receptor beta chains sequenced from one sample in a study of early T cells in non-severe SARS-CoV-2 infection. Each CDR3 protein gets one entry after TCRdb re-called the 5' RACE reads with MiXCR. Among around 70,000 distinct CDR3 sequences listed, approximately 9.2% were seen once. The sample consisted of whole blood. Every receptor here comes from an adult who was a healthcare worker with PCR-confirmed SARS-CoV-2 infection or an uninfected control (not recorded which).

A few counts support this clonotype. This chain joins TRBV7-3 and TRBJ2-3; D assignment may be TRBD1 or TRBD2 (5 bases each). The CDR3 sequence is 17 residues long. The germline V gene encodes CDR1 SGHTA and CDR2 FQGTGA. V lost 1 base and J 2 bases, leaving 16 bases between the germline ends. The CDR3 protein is CASSLKGRGYTTDTQYF. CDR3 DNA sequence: TGTGCCAGCAGCTTAAAGGGACGGGGATATACCACAGATACGCAGTATTTT.

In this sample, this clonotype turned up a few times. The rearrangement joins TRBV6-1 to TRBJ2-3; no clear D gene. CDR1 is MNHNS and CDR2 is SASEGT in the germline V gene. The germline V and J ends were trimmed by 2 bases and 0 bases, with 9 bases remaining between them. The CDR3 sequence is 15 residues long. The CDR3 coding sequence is TGTGCCAGCAGTGAAAGGGAATATAGCACAGATACGCAGTATTTT. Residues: CASSEREYSTDTQYF.

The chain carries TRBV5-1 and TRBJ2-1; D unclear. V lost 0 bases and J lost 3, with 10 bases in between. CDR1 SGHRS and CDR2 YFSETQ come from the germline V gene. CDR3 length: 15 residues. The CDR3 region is CASSLAVLNYNEQFF. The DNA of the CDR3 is TGCGCCAGCAGCTTGGCGGTACTGAACTACAATGAGCAGTTCTTC.

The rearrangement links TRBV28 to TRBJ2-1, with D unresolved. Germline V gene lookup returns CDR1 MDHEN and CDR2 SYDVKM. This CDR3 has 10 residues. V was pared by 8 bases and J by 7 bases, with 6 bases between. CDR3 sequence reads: CASFRNEQFF. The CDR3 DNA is TGTGCCAGCTTCCGGAATGAGCAGTTCTTC.

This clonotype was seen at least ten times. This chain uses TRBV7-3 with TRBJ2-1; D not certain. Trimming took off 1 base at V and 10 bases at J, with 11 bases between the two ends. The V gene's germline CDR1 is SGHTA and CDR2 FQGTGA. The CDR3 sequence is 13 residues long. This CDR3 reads CASSLSPQQEQFF. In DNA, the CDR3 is TGTGCCAGCAGCTTAAGCCCCCAGCAGGAGCAGTTCTTC.

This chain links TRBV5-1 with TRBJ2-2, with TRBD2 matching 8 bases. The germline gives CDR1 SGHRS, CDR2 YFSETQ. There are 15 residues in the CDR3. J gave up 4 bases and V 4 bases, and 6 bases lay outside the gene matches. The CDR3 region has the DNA TGCGCCAGCAGCACGAGGACTAGCCCCACCGGGGAGCTGTTTTTT. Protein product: CASSTRTSPTGELFF.

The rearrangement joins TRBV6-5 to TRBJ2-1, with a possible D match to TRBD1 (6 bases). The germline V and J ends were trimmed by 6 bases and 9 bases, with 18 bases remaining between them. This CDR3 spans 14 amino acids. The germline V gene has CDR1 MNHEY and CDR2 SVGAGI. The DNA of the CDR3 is TGTGCCAGCAGCCACAGGGTCCTCCGGGGTGAGCAGTTCTTC. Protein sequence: CASSHRVLRGEQFF.

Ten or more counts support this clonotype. The CDR3: CASSFGGPTGELFF. The CDR3 DNA reads as TGTGCCAGCAGCTTCGGGGGCCCGACCGGGGAGCTGTTTTTT. The J gene is TRBJ2-2, the V gene TRBV7-9; possibly TRBD1 or TRBD2 for D (6 bases each). V lost 3 bases, J lost 5 bases, and 10 bases lay in between. CDR3 length: 14 residues. In germline, CDR1 is SEHNR, CDR2 FQNEAQ (reference sequence).

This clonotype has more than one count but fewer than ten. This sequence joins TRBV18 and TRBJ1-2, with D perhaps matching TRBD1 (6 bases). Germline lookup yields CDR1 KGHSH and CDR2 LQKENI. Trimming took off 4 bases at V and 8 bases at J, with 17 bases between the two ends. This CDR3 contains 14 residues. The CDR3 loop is CASSLRDTSGGYTF. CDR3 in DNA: TGTGCCAGCTCACTCCGGGACACGTCTGGCGGCTACACCTTC.

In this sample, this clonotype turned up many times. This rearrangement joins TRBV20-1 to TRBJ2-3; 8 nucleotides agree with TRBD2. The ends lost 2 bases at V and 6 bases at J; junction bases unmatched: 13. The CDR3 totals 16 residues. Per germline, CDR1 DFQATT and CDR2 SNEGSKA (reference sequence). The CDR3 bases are TGCAGTGCTAGACCCCTACTAGCGGCCGGACAGGATACGCAGTATTTT. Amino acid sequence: CSARPLLAAGQDTQYF.

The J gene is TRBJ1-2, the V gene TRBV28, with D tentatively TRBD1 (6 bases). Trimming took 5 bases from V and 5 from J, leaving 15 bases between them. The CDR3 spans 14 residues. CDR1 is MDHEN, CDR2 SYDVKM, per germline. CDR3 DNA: TGTGCCAGCAGTCCGAACGACAGGTTTTATGGCTACACCTTC. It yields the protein CASSPNDRFYGYTF.

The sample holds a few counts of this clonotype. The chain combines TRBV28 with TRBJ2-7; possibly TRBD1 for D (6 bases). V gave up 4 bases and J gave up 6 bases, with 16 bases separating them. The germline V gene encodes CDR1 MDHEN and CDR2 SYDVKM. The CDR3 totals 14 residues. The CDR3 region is CASSSPRGGGEQYF. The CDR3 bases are TGTGCCAGCAGTTCTCCCAGGGGTGGGGGCGAGCAGTACTTC. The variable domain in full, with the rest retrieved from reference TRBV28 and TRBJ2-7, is DVKVTQSSRYLVKRTGEKVFLECVQDMDHENMFWYRQDPGLGLRLIYFSYDVKMKEKGDIPEGYSVSREKKERFSLILESASTNQTSMYLCASSSPRGGGEQYFGPGTRLTVT.

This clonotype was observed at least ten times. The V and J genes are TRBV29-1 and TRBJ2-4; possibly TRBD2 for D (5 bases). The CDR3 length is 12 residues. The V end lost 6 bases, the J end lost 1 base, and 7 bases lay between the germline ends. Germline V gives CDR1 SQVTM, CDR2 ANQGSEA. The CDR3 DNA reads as TGCAGCGTCGGGGATGCCAAAAACATTCAGTACTTC. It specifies CSVGDAKNIQYF.

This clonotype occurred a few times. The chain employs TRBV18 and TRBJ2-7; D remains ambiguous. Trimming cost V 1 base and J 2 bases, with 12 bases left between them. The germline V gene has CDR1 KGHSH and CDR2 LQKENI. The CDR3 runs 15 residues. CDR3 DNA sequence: TGTGCCAGCTCACCACGGACGGCCGATCCCTACGAGCAGTACTTC. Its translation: CASSPRTADPYEQYF.

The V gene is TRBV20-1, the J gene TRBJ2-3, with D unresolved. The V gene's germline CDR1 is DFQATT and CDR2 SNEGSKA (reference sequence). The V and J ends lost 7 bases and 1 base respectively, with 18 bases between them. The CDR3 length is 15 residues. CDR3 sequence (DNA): TGCAGTGTCCCTCCGAGAGAGGCGGGCACAGATACGCAGTATTTT. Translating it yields CSVPPREAGTDTQYF.

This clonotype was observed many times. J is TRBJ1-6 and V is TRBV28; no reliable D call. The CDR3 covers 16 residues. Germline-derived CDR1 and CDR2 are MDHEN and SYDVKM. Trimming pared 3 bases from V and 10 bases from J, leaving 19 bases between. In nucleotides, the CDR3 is TGTGCCAGCAGTTTTTACGGGGAGAGCACCGGATCACCCCTCCACTTT. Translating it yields CASSFYGESTGSPLHF.

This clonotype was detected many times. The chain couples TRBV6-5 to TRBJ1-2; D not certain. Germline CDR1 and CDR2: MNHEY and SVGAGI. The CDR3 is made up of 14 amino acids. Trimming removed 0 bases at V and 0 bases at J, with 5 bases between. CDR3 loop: CASSYSPANYGYTF. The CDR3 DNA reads TGTGCCAGCAGTTACTCACCTGCTAACTATGGCTACACCTTC.

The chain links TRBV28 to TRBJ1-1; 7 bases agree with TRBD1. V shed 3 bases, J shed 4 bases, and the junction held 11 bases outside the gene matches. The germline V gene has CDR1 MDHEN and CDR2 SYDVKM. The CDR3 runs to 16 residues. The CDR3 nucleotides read TGTGCCAGCAGTTTCCCGACCCCGACAGGGAGCACTGAAGCTTTCTTT. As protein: CASSFPTPTGSTEAFF.

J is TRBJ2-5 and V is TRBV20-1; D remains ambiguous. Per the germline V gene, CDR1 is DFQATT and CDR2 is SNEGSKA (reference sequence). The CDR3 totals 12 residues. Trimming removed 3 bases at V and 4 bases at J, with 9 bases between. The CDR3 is CSARTRRETQYF. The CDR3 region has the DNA TGCAGTGCTAGGACACGGAGAGAGACCCAGTACTTC.

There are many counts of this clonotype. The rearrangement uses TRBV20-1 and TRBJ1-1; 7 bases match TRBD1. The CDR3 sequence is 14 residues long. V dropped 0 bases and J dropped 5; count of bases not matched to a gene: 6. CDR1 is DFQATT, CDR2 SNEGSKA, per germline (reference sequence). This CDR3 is CSARDWAGGTEAFF. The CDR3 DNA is TGCAGTGCTAGAGATTGGGCAGGGGGGACTGAAGCTTTCTTT.

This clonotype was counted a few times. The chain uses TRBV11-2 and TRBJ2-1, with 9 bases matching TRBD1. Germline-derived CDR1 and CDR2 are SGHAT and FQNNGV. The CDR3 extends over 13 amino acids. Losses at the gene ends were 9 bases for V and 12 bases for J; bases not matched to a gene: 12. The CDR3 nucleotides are TGTGCCAGTAGGGACAGGGTTGTTTGGGTGCAGTTCTTC. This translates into CASRDRVVWVQFF.

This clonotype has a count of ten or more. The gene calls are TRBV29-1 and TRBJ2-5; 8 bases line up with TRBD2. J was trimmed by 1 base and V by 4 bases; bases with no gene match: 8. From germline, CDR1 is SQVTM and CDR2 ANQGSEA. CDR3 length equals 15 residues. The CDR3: CSVVRASGRQETQYF. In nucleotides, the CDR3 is TGCAGCGTTGTTAGGGCTAGCGGGCGCCAAGAGACCCAGTACTTC. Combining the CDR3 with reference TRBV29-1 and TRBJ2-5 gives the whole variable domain SAVISQKPSRDICQRGTSLTIQCQVDSQVTMMFWYRQQPGQSLTLIATANQGSEATYESGFVIDKFPISRPNLTFSTLTVSNMSPEDSSIYLCSVVRASGRQETQYFGPGTRLLVL.

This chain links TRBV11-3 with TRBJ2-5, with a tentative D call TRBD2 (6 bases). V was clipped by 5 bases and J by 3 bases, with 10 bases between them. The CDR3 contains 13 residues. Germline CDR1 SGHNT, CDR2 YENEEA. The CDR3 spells CASSPWGEETQYF. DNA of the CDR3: TGTGCCAGCAGCCCCTGGGGGGAAGAGACCCAGTACTTC.

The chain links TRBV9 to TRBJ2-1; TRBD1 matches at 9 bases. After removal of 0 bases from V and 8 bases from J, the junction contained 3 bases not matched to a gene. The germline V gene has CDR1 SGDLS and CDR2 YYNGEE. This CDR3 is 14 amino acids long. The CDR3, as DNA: TGTGCCAGCAGCGTAGAGGGACAGGGAGATGAGCAGTTCTTC. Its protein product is CASSVEGQGDEQFF.

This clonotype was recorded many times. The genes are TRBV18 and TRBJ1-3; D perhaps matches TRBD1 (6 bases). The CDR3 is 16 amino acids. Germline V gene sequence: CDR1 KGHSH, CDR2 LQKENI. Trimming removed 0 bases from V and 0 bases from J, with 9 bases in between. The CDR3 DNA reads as TGTGCCAGCTCACCACCAGGGACACGCTCTGGAAACACCATATATTTT. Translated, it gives CASSPPGTRSGNTIYF.

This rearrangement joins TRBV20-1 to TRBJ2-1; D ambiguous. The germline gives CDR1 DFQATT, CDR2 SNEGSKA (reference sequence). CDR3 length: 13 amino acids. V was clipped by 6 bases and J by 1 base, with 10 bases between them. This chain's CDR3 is CSAAGHSYNEQFF. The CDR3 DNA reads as TGCAGTGCCGCCGGGCATTCCTACAATGAGCAGTTCTTC.

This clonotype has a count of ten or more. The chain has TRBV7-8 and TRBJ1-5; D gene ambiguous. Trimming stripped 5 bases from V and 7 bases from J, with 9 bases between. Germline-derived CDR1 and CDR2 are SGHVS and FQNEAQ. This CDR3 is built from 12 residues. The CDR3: CASSLPQQPQHF. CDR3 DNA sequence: TGTGCCAGCAGCCTCCCTCAGCAGCCCCAGCATTTT. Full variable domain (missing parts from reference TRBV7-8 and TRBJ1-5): GAGVSQSPRYKVAKRGQDVALRCDPISGHVSLFWYQQALGQGPEFLTYFQNEAQLDKSGLPSDRFFAERPEGSVSTLKIQRTQQEDSAVYLCASSLPQQPQHFGDGTRLSIL.

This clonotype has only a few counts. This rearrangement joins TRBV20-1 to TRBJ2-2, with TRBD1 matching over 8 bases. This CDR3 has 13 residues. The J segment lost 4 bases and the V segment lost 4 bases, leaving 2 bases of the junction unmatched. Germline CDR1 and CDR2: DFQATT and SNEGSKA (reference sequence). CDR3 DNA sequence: TGCAGTGCTACTCAGGGGGCCACCGGGGAGCTGTTTTTT. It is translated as CSATQGATGELFF.

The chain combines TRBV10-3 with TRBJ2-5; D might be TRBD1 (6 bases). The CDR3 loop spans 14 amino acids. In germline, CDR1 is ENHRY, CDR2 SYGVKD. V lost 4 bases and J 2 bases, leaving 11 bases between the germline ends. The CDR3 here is CAISGTASQETQYF. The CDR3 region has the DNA TGTGCCATCAGTGGGACAGCAAGTCAAGAGACCCAGTACTTC.

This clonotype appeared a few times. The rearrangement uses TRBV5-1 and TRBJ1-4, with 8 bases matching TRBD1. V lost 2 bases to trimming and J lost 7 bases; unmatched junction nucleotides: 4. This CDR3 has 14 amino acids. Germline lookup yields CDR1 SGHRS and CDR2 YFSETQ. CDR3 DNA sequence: TGCGCCAGCAGCTTCGACGACAGGGGTGAAAAACTGTTTTTT. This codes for CASSFDDRGEKLFF.

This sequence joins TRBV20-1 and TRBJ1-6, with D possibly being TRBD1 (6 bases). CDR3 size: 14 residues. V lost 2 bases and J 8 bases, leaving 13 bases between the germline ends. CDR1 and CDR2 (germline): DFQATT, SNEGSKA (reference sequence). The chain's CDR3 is CSARRTQGYSPLHF. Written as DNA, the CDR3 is TGCAGTGCTAGACGGACTCAGGGGTATTCACCCCTCCACTTT.

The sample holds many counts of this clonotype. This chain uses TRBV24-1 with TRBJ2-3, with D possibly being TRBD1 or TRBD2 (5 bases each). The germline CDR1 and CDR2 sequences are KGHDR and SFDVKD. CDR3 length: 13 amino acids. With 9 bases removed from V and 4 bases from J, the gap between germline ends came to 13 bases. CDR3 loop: CATSGTSPDTQYF. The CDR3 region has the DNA TGTGCCACCTCCGGGACCTCCCCAGATACGCAGTATTTT.